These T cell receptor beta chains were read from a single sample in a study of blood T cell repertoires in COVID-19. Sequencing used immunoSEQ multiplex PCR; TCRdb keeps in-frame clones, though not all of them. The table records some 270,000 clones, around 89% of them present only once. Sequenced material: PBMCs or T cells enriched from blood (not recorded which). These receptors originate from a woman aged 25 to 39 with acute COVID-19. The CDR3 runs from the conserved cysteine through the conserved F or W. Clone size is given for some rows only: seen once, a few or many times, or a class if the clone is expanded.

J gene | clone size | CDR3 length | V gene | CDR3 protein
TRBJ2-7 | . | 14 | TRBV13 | CASSLGDRYYEQYF
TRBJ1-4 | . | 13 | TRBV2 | CASSQEVNEKLFF
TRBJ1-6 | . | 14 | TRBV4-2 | CASRSDADNSPLHF
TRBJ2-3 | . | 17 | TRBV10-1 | CASSESRLGLQSDTQYF
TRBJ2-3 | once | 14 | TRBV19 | CASRKTAPSDTQYF
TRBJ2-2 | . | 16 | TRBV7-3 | CASSPDRGSNTGELFF
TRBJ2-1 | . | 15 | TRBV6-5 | CASSQGQGAGNEQFF
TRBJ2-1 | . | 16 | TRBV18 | CASSPPRDRSYNEQFF
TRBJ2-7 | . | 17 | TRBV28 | CASREPGLADYSYEQYF
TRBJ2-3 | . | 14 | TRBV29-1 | CSVDGEYGTDTQYF
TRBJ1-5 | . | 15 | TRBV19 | CASSNHRGPYQPQHF
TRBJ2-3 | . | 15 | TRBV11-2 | CASSNRDRGHDTQYF
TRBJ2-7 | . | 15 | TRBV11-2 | CASSSSDSPTYEQYF
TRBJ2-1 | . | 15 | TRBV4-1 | CASSQGQGPYNEQFF
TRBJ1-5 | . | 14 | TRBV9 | CASSVGAGNQPQHF
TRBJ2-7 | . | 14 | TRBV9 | CASSVEGLASEQYF
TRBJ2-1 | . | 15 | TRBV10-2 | CASSDGTSGYNEQFF
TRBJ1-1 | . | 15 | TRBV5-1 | CASSLDMGQNTEAFF
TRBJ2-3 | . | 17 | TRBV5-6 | CASSLWGSGPSTDTQYF
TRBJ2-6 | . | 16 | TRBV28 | CASSLEGAEGANVLTF
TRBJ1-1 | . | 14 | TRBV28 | CASSLYSQNTEAFF
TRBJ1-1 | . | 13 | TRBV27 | CASSLQSGLDAFF
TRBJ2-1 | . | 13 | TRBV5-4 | CASSLKGANEQFF
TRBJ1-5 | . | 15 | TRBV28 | CASSLLVGDNQPQHF
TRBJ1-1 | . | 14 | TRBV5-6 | CASSFPQRDTEAFF
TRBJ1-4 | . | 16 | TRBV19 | CASSTLGTATNEKLFF
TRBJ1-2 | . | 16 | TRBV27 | CASIRYAGGTNYGYTF
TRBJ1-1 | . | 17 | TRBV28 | CASSLARGRSGWTEAFF
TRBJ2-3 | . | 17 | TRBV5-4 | CASSPGGLAGGTDTQYF
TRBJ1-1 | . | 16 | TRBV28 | CASSPTTLVGATEAFF
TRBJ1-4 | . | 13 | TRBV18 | CASSTGGNEKLFF
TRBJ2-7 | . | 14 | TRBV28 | CASNGEVISYEQYF
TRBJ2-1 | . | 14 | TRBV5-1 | CASSWAGSYNEQFF
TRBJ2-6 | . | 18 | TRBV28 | CASSLPGLPNSGANVLTF
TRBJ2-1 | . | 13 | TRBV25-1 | CASSESEGREQFF
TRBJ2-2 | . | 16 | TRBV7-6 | CASSPGLAGETGELFF
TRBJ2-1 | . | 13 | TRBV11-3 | CASSLGGYNEQFF
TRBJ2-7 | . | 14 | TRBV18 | CASSPASGTVEQYF
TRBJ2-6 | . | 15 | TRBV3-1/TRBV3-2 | CASSPTPDGANVLTF
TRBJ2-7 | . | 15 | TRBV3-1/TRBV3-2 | CASSPTFGQRYEQYF
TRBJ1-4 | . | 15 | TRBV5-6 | CASSSTRLAGEKLFF
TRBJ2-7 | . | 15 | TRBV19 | CASRKGKGQGYEQYF
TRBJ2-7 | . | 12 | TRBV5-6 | CASSQDRAEQYF
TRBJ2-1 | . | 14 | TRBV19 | CASRPGEGYNEQFF
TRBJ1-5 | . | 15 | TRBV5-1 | CASSLRQGARQPQHF
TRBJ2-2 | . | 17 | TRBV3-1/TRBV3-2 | CASSQDPGGLASGELFF
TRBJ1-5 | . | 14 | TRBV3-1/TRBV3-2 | CASSLTETNQPQHF
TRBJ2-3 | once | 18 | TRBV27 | CASSLGQVTPKWADTQYF
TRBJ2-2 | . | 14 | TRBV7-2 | CASTQGSVPGELFF
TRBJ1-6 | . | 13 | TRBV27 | CATAGSLVSPLHF
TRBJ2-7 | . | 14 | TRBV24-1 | CATSDGAGAYEQYF
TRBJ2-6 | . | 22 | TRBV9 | CASSVSSRPIPGGDSGANVLTF